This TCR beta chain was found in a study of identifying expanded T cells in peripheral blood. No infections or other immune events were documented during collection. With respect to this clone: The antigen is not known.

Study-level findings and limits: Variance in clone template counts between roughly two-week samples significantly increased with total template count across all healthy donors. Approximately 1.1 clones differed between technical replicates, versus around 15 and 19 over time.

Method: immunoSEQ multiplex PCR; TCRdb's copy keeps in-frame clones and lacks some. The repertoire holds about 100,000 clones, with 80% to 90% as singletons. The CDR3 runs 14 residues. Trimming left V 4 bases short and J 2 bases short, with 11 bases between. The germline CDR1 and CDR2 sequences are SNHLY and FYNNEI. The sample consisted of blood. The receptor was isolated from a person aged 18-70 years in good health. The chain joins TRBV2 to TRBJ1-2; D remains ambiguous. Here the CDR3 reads CASSAVVGNYGYTF. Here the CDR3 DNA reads TGTGCCAGCAGTGCAGTCGTGGGGAACTATGGCTACACCTTC.